This T cell receptor beta chain was sequenced for a study of CD8 T cells in ankylosing spondylitis. As the method for making TCR beta libraries, quantitative 5'-RACE with molecular barcodes was used. TCRdb reanalysed the 5' RACE reads using MiXCR and keeps one entry per CDR3 protein. The repertoire has around 480,000 distinct CDR3 sequences, about a sixth of them found once; the top ten carry 0.85% to 1.3%. Study outcomes and limitations: Peripheral blood samples showed relatively rare disease-linked clones, and these clones were CD8+. What seemed typical of ankylosing spondylitis blood was a TCR beta motif built from several highly homologous variants. Reportedly, disease-linked clones are significantly enriched in ankylosing spondylitis patients' matched synovial fluid. In synovial fluid and blood from reactive arthritis, some motif variants were previously reported.

A remark on this clonotype: Its target is unknown.

This CDR3 is 13 amino acids long. CDR1 GTSNPN and CDR2 SVGIG come from the germline V gene (reference sequence). Trimming shortened V by 0 bases and J by 7 bases, and 9 bases separated the two germline ends. This receptor was taken from a male donor with ankylosing spondylitis. The chain recombines TRBV30 with TRBJ2-2, with D unclear. The source material was blood, either unsorted or a sorted T cell fraction (not recorded which). CDR3 loop: CAWSVQPYGELFF. Written as DNA, the CDR3 is TGTGCCTGGAGTGTTCAACCTTACGGGGAGCTGTTTTTT.